This T cell receptor beta chain is drawn from a study of cytomegalovirus exposure and HLA in healthy donors. The V end lost 0 bases, the J end lost 4 bases, and 15 bases lay between the germline ends. This CDR3 is built from 17 residues. The germline CDR1 and CDR2 sequences are LGHNA and YSLEER. Study-level points and caveats: Rare TCR sequences dominated, though some public TCRs recurred in many donors.

Profiling relied on immunoSEQ multiplex PCR, and the TCRdb table lists in-frame clones only, not all of them. The sample has under 200,000 clones; less than 90% are singletons. In the case of this clone: Its antigen is currently unknown.

The chain couples TRBV4-3 to TRBJ2-2, with unresolved D. This receptor was obtained from a woman in her late teens or twenties in good health and CMV-seronegative. Sequences were obtained from PBMCs. The CDR3 protein is CASSQDPSFLFTGELFF. As DNA, the CDR3 is TGCGCCAGCAGCCAAGATCCGTCTTTCCTTTTCACCGGGGAGCTGTTTTTT.